The rows below give T cell receptor beta chains drawn from one sample of a study of CD8+CD57+ T cells in acquired aplastic anemia. TCRdb processed the reads anew with MiXCR; each CDR3 protein has one entry. The table includes just over 200,000 distinct CDR3 sequences, 65% detected once. Material for sequencing was sorted CD4+, CD8+, or CD8+CD57+ T cells (not recorded which) from PBMCs. The receptors shown here come from a human donor with aplastic anemia. The CDR3 runs from the conserved cysteine through the conserved F or W. The D gene is left open where the match is weak. Size is omitted from some rows. Given values are once, few, many or a class for expanded clones.

D	J	V	size	CDR3
.	TRBJ2-1	TRBV9	few	CASSAYAGDEQFF
.	TRBJ1-2	TRBV14	.	CASSPAGNYGYTF
TRBD1	TRBJ2-2	TRBV10-3	.	CAITQQQGPQSGELFF
.	TRBJ1-1	TRBV9	.	CASSVAGGVGTEAFF
.	TRBJ2-3	TRBV2	.	CASSDLTDTQYF
TRBD1	TRBJ2-7	TRBV20-1	few	CSAQGQGHEQYF
.	TRBJ1-2	TRBV29-1	.	CSVDKGKGVYGYTF
.	TRBJ2-1	TRBV7-8	.	CASSLMPGHSYNEQFF
.	TRBJ1-4	TRBV12-3/TRBV12-4	.	CASSLRAATNEKLFF
TRBD1	TRBJ2-3	TRBV6-6	.	CASSPYRQGADTDTQYF
.	TRBJ2-5	TRBV20-1	medium-sized	CSALTPPRGDQYF
.	TRBJ1-6	TRBV15	.	CATSRDHFALHF
.	TRBJ1-2	TRBV19	.	CAWSESYREASSYGYTF
.	TRBJ2-7	TRBV20-1	many	CSALAGTASSYEQYF
.	TRBJ2-2	TRBV10-1	.	CASSESVGGELFF
.	TRBJ2-7	TRBV7-2	many	CASSLDYGQGTYEQYF
.	TRBJ1-3	TRBV15	.	CATSDRMLGNTIYF
.	TRBJ2-7	TRBV15	few	CATSSRLVGEQYF
.	TRBJ1-1	TRBV6-6	many	CASTGAETEAFF
.	TRBJ2-1	TRBV15	.	CATSSPPPKTYNEQFF
TRBD2	TRBJ2-7	TRBV2	.	CASGLAGGLGEQYF
TRBD2	TRBJ2-1	TRBV19	.	CASSRVAGGPRGNEQFF
TRBD1	TRBJ2-5	TRBV20-1	few	CSASEDRGQETQYF
.	TRBJ1-4	TRBV25-1	many	CASSERPGLNEKLFF
.	TRBJ2-2	TRBV19	.	CASSGQTVANTGELFF
TRBD1	TRBJ2-1	TRBV29-1	.	CSVEGGQGANNEQFF
.	TRBJ2-3	TRBV11-3	.	CASSPDDSTDTQYF
.	TRBJ2-7	TRBV14	.	CASSFGVAEQYF
.	TRBJ2-7	TRBV7-6	.	CASSLFGGADEQYF
TRBD2	TRBJ2-1	TRBV5-1	.	CASSLGPGLEQFF
TRBD2	TRBJ2-5	TRBV2	.	CASKETSGGETQYF
TRBD1	TRBJ2-7	TRBV5-1	once	CASRLAPDRDYEQYF
.	TRBJ2-1	TRBV10-1	few	CASSRGSAEQFF
.	TRBJ1-6	TRBV6-5	.	CASSHGGQFYNSPLHF
.	TRBJ2-7	TRBV20-1	.	CSASVGGYEQYF
TRBD1	TRBJ2-7	TRBV19	.	CASNGDSNYEQYF
.	TRBJ2-3	TRBV20-1	.	CSARGAAGRTDTQYF
TRBD1	TRBJ1-4	TRBV2	.	CASNSGTGEEKLFF
.	.	TRBV7-3	.	CASSFGGRGRNEQFF
.	TRBJ2-7	TRBV10-3	many	CAIIASAFSVEQYF
TRBD1	TRBJ2-7	TRBV20-1	.	CSAEPTGSYEQYF
TRBD1	TRBJ1-6	TRBV20-1	once	CSARTGVTGSSPLHF
.	TRBJ2-1	TRBV7-2	.	CASSYNHNEQFF